These T cell receptor beta chains were read from a single sample in a study of breast tumors, draining lymph nodes, adjacent tissues. Each CDR3 protein gets one entry after TCRdb re-called the multiplex PCR reads with MiXCR. The sample lists fewer than 300,000 distinct CDR3 sequences, approximately 29% occurring once. The specimen was axillary lymph node tissue. These receptors were collected from a female donor with breast cancer. Some clones in this sample may be carry-over from other donors' samples. Each CDR3 is given with its conserved first and last residue. The D gene is left open where the match is weak. Size is omitted from some rows. Given values are once, few, many or a class for expanded clones.

size	V	J	D	CDR3	DNA
many	TRBV7-9	TRBJ1-6	NA	CASRTTSEGSPLHF	TGTGCCAGCAGGACGACCTCGGAGGGATCACCCCTCCACTTT
many	TRBV7-2	TRBJ1-6	NA	CASSLEQYNSPLHF	TGTGCCAGCAGCTTAGAACAGTATAATTCACCCCTCCACTTT
many	TRBV28	TRBJ2-7	NA	CASSQTGVGPGADYEQYF	TGTGCCAGCAGTCAAACTGGGGTCGGACCAGGGGCGGACTACGAGCAGTACTTC
many	TRBV20-1	TRBJ1-6	NA	CSASGTVNSPLHF	TGCAGTGCTTCCGGGACGGTGAATTCACCCCTCCACTTT
NA	TRBV27	TRBJ1-3	NA	CASSSSGDGNTIYF	TGTGCCAGCAGTTCGTCAGGGGATGGAAACACCATATATTTT
many	TRBV20-1	TRBJ2-1	NA	CSAPRGASSEQFF	TGCAGTGCTCCAAGGGGGGCATCGTCTGAGCAGTTCTTC
many	TRBV5-1	TRBJ2-3	NA	CASRLGPSSTDTQYF	TGCGCCAGCAGGCTTGGACCCTCTAGCACAGATACGCAGTATTTT
many	TRBV24-1	TRBJ2-2	NA	CATSDRATGELFF	TGTGCCACCAGTGACAGGGCCACCGGGGAGCTGTTTTTT
many	TRBV4-3	TRBJ1-4	NA	CASSKTVGGATNEKLFF	TGCGCCAGCAGCAAGACAGTTGGGGGGGCAACTAATGAAAAACTGTTTTTT
NA	TRBV2	TRBJ2-5	TRBD1	CASSAGQGAHQETQYF	TGTGCCAGCAGTGCGGGACAGGGGGCGCACCAAGAGACCCAGTACTTC
many	TRBV6-5	TRBJ1-6	TRBD1	CVVNPGTGSPLHF	TGTGTCGTGAACCCAGGGACAGGTTCACCCCTCCACTTT
NA	TRBV9	TRBJ1-3	NA	CASSVVTGNTIYF	TGTGCCAGCAGCGTAGTAACAGGGAACACCATATATTTT
NA	TRBV12-3/TRBV12-4	TRBJ2-5	TRBD2	CASSFGLAGGPGQETQYF	TGTGCCAGCAGTTTTGGGCTAGCGGGAGGGCCAGGGCAAGAGACCCAGTACTTC
many	TRBV7-9	TRBJ2-1	TRBD2	CASSPLAGSLNEQFF	TGTGCCAGCAGCCCCTTAGCGGGTTCCCTTAATGAGCAGTTCTTC
few	TRBV29-1	TRBJ1-4	NA	CSLWGGTNEKLFF	TGCAGCTTATGGGGAGGGACTAATGAAAAACTGTTTTTT
many	TRBV3-1	TRBJ2-1	TRBD2	CASSQVGGRANEQFF	TGTGCCAGCAGCCAAGTCGGGGGGAGGGCCAACGAGCAGTTCTTC
many	TRBV20-1	TRBJ1-6	TRBD1	CSARDPDGTAFNSPLHF	TGCAGTGCTAGAGATCCCGACGGGACAGCCTTTAATTCACCCCTCCACTTT